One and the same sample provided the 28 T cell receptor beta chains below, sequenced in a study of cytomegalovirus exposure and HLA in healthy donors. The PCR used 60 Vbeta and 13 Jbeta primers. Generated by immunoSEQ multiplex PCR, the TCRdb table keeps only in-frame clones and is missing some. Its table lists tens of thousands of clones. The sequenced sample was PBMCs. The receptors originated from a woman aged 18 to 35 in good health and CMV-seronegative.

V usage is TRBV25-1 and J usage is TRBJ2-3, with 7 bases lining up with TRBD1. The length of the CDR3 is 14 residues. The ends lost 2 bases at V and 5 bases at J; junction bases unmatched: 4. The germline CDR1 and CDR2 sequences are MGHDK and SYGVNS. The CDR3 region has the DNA TGTGCCAGCAGTGAACTCGGGGACAGAGATACGCAGTATTTT. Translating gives CASSELGDRDTQYF.

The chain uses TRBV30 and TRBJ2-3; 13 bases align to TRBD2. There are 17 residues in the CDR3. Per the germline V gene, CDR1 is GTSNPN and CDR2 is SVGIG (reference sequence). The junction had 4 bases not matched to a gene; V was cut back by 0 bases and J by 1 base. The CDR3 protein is CAWSVPGLAGGTDTQYF. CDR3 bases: TGTGCCTGGAGTGTACCAGGACTAGCGGGGGGCACAGATACGCAGTATTTT. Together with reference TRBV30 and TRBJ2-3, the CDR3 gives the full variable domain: SQTIHQWPATLVQPVGSPLSLECTVEGTSNPNLYWYRQAAGRGLQLLFYSVGIGQISSEVPQNLSASRPQDRQFILSSKKLLLSDSGFYLCAWSVPGLAGGTDTQYFGPGTRLTVL.

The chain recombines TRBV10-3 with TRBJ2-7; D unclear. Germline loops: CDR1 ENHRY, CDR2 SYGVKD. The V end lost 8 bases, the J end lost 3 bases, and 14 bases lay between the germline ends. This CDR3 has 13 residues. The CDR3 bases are TGTGCCATCGCCGCGACCGGGTACTACGAGCAGTACTTC. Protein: CAIAATGYYEQYF.

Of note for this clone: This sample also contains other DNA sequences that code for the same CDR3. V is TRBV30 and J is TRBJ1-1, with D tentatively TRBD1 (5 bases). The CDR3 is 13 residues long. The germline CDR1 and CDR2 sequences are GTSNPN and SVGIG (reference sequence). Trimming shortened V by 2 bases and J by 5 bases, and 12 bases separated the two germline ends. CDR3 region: CAWSTPGGTEAFF. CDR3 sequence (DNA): TGTGCCTGGAGTACACCCGGGGGGACTGAAGCTTTCTTT.

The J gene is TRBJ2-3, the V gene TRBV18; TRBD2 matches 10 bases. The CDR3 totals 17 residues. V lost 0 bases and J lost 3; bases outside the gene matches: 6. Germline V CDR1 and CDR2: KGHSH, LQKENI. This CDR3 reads CASSPPASGSWTDTQYF. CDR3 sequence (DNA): TGTGCCAGCTCACCACCCGCTAGCGGGAGTTGGACAGATACGCAGTATTTT.

This CDR3 is CASSLGLMNTEAFF. The DNA for the CDR3 is TGCGCCAGCAGCTTGGGACTGATGAACACTGAAGCTTTCTTT. The rearrangement joins TRBV5-1 to TRBJ1-1; D call uncertain. The CDR3 extends over 14 amino acids. Germline CDR1 reads SGHRS; CDR2 reads YFSETQ. Trimming left V 0 bases short and J 0 bases short, with 6 bases between.

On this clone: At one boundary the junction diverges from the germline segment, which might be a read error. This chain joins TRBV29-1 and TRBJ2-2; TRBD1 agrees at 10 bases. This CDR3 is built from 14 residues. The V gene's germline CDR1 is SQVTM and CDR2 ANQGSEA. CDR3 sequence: CSVQDRGPVGELFF. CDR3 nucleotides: TGCAGCGTTCAAGACAGGGGGCCTGTCGGGGAGCTGTTTTTT.

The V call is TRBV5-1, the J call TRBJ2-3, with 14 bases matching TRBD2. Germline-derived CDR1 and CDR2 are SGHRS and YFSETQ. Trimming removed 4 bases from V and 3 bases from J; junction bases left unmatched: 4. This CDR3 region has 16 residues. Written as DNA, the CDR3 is TGCGCCAGCAGCCCGACTAGCGGGGGGGTGACAGATACGCAGTATTTT. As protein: CASSPTSGGVTDTQYF.

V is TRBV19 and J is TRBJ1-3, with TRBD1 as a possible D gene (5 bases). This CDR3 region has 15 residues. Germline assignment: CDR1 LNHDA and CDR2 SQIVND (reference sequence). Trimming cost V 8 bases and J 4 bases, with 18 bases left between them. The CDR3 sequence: CASEPGLLGGNTIYF. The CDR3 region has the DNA TGTGCCAGTGAGCCGGGACTATTAGGAGGAAACACCATATATTTT. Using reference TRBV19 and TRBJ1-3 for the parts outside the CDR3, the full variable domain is DGGITQSPKYLFRKEGQNVTLSCEQNLNHDAMYWYRQDPGQGLRLIYYSQIVNDFQKGDIAEGYSVSREKKESFPLTVTSAQKNPTAFYLCASEPGLLGGNTIYFGEGSWLTVV.

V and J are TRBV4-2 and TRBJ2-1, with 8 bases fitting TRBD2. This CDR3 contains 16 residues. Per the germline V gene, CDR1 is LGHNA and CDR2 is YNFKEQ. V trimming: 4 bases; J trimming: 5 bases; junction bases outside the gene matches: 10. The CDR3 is CASSLGQRETDNEQFF. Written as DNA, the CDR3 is TGTGCCAGCAGCCTCGGGCAGCGGGAGACCGACAATGAGCAGTTCTTC.

The CDR3 protein is CASSQGIPLSGLNYGYTF. The DNA for the CDR3 is TGCGCCAGCAGCCAAGGTATACCCCTGTCAGGGCTTAACTATGGCTACACCTTC. The chain is built from TRBV4-1 and TRBJ1-2, with D perhaps TRBD1 (5 bases). Deletions cut 1 base from V and 1 base from J, with 19 bases between. Germline V gene lookup returns CDR1 MGHRA and CDR2 YSYEKL. The length of the CDR3 is 18 residues.

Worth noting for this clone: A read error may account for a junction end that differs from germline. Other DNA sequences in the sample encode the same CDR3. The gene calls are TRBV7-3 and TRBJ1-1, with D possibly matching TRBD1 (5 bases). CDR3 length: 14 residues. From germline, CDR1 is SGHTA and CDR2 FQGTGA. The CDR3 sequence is CASSLTGGGTEAFF. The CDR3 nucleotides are TGCGCCAGCAGCTTAACTGGGGGGGGCACTGAAGCTTTCTTT.

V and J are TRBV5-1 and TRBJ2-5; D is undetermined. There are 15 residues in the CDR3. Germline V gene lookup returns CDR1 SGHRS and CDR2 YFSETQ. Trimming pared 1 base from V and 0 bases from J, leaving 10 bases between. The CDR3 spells CASSLLGRDQETQYF. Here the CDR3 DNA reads TGCGCCAGCAGCTTGCTAGGCCGGGACCAAGAGACCCAGTACTTC. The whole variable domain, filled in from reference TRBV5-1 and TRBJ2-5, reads KAGVTQTPRYLIKTRGQQVTLSCSPISGHRSVSWYQQTPGQGLQFLFEYFSETQRNKGNFPGRFSGRQFSNSRSEMNVSTLELGDSALYLCASSLLGRDQETQYFGPGTRLLVL.

The CDR3 DNA reads as TGTGCCAGCGCGTGGGGACTAGCGGGAGACACAGATACGCAGTATTTT. It encodes CASAWGLAGDTDTQYF. The gene calls are TRBV9 and TRBJ2-3, with TRBD2 matching 14 bases. This CDR3 has 16 amino acids. The germline V gene encodes CDR1 SGDLS and CDR2 YYNGEE. The V and J ends lost 7 bases and 2 bases, in that order; junction bases with no gene match: 6.

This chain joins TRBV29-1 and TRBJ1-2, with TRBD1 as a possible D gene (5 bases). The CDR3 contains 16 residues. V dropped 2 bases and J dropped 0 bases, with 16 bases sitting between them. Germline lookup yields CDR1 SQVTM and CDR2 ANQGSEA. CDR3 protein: CSVETGGRLSNYGYTF. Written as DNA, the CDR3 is TGCAGCGTTGAAACCGGGGGGAGATTATCTAACTATGGCTACACCTTC.

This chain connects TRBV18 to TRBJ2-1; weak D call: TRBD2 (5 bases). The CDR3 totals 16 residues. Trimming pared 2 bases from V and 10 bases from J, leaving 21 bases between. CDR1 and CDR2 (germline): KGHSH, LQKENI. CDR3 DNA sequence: TGTGCCAGCTCACCATTAATGTTTTTGAGGGTAAGCGAGCAGTTCTTC. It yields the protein CASSPLMFLRVSEQFF.

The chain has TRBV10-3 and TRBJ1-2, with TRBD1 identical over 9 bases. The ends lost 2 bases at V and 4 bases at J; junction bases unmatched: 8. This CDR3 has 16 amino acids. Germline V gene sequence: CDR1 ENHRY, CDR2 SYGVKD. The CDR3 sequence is CAISEMVTGGVYGYTF. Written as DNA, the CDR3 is TGTGCCATCAGTGAGATGGTAACAGGGGGCGTCTATGGCTACACCTTC.

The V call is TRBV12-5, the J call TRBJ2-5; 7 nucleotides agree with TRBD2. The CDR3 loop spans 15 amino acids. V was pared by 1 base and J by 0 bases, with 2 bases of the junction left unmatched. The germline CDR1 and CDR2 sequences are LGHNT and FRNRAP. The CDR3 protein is CASGLDLADQETQYF. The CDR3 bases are TGTGCTAGTGGTTTGGACCTAGCGGACCAAGAGACCCAGTACTTC.

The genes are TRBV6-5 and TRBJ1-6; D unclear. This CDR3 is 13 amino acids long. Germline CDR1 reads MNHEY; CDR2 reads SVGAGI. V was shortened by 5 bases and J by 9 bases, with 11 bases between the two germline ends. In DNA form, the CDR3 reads TGTGCCAGCAGTAAACCACGGGGTTCACCCCTCCACTTT. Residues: CASSKPRGSPLHF.

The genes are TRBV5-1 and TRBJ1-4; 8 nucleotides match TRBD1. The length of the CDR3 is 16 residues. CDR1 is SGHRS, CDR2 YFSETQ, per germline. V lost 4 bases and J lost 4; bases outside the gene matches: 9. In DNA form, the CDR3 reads TGCGCCAGCAGCCTGGGGACAGGCCCCTATAATGAAAAACTGTTTTTT. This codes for CASSLGTGPYNEKLFF.

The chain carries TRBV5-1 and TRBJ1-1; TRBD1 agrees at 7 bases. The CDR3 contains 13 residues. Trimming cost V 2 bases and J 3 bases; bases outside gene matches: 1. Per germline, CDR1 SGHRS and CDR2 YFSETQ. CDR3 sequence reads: CASSFTGDTEAFF. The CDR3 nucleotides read TGCGCCAGCAGCTTTACAGGGGACACTGAAGCTTTCTTT.

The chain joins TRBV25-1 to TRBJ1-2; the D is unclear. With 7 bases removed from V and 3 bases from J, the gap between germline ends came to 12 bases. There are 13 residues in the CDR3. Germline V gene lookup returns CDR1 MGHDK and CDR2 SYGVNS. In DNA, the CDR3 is TGTGCCAGCATTGGGGAGCTGCACTATGGCTACACCTTC. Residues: CASIGELHYGYTF.

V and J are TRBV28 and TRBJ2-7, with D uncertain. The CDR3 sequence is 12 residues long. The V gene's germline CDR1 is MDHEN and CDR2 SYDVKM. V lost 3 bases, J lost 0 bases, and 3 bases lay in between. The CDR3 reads CASSLASYEQYF. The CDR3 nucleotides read TGTGCCAGCAGTTTGGCCTCCTACGAGCAGTACTTC.

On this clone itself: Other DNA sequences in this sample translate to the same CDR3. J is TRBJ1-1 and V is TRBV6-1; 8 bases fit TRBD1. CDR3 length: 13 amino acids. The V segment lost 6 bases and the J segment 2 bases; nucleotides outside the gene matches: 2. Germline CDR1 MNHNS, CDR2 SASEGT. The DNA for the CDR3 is TGTGCCAGCAGGACAGGGGTTAACACTGAAGCTTTCTTT. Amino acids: CASRTGVNTEAFF.

The CDR3 DNA follows: TGTGCCAGCAGCGCTCCTGTGGCGGGGGGTCTCTCCACAGATACGCAGTATTTT. It is translated as CASSAPVAGGLSTDTQYF. The genes are TRBV9 and TRBJ2-3, with 8 bases aligning to TRBD2. This CDR3 is built from 18 residues. J gave up 2 bases and V 3 bases, and 14 bases lay outside the gene matches. Per germline, CDR1 SGDLS and CDR2 YYNGEE.

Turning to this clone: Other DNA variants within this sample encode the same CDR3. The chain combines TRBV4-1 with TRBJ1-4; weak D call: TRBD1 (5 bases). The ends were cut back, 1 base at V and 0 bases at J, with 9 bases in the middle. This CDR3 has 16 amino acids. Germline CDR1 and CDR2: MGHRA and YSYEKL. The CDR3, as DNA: TGCGCCAGCAGCCAAGGGGGACTAGCAACTAATGAAAAACTGTTTTTT. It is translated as CASSQGGLATNEKLFF.

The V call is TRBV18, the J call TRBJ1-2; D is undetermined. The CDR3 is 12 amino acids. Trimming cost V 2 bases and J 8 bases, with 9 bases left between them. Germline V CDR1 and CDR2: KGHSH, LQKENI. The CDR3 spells CASSPGGGGYTF. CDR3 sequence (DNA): TGTGCCAGCTCACCAGGAGGCGGGGGCTACACCTTC.

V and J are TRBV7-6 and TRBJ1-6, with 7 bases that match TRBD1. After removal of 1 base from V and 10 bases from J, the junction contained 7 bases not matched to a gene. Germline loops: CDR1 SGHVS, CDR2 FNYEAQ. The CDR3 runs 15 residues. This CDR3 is CASSLGGTVYSPLHF. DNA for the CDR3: TGTGCCAGCAGCTTAGGGGGGACAGTCTACTCACCCCTCCACTTT.